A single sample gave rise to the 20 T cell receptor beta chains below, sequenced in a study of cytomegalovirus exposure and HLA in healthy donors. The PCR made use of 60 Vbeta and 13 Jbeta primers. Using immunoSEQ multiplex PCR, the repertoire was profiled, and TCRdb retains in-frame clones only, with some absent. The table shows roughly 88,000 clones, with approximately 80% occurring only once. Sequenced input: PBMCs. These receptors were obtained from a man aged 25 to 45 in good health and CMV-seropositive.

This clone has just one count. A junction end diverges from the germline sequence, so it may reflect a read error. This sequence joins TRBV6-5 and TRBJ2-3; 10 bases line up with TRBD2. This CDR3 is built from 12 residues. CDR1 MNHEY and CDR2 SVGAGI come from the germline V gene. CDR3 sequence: CASIPTSGRYLF. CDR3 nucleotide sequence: TGTGCCAGCATCCCGACTAGCGGGCGATATCTTTTT.

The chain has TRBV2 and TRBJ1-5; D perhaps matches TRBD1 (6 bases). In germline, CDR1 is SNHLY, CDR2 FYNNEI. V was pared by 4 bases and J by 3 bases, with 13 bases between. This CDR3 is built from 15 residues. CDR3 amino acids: CASSGPGHNNQPQHF. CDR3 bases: TGTGCCAGCAGTGGTCCGGGACACAACAATCAGCCCCAGCATTTT.

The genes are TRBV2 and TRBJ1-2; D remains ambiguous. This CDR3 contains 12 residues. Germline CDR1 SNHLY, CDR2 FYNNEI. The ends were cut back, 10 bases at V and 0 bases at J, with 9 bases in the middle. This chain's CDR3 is CATLDTNYGYTF. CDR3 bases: TGTGCCACTTTAGACACTAACTATGGCTACACCTTC.

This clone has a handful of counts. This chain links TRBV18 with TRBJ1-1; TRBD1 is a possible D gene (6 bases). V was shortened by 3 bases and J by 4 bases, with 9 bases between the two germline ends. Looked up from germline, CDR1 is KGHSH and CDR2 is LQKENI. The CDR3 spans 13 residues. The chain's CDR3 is CASSPKQGTEAFF. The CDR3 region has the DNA TGTGCCAGCTCACCTAAACAGGGCACTGAAGCTTTCTTT.

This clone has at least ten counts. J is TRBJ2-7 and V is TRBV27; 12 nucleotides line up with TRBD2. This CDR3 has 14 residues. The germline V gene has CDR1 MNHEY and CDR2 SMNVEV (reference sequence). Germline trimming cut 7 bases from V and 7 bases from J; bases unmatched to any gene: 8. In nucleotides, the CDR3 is TGTGCCAGCACCCTGACTAGCGGGAGTCGGGAGCAGTACTTC. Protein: CASTLTSGSREQYF.

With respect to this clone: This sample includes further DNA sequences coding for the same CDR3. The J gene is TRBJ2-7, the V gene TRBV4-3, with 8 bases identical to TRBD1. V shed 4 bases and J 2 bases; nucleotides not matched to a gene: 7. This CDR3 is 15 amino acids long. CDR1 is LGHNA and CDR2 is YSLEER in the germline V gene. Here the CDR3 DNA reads TGCGCCAGCAGCCTACACAGGGGGGAGACCTACGAGCAGTACTTC. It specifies CASSLHRGETYEQYF.

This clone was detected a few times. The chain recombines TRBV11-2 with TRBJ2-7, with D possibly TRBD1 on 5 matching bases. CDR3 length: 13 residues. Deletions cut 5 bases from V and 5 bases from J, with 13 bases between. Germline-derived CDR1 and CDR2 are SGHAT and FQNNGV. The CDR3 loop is CASSLNQGHEQYF. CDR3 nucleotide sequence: TGTGCCAGCAGCCTCAACCAGGGCCACGAGCAGTACTTC.

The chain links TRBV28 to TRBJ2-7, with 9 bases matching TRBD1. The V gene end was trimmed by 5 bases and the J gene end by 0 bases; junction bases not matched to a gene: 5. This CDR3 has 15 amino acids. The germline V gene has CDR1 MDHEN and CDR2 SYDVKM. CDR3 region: CASSHRDRVSYEQYF. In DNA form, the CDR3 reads TGTGCCAGCAGTCACCGGGACAGGGTCTCCTACGAGCAGTACTTC.

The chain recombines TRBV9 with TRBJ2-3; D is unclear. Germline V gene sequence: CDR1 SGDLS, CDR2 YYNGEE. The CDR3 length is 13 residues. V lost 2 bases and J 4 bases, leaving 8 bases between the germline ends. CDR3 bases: TGTGCCAGCAGCGTGGTGAGCGCAGATACGCAGTATTTT. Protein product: CASSVVSADTQYF.

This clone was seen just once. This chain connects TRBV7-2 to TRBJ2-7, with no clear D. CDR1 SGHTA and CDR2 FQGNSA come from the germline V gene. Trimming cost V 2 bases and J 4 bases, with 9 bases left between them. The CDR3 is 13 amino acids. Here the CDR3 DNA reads TGTGCCAGCAGCTTAAACAGTAATTACGAGCAGTACGTC. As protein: CASSLNSNYEQYV.

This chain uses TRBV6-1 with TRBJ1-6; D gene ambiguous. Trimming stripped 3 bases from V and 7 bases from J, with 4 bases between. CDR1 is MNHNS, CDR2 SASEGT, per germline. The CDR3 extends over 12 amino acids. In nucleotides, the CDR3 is TGTGCCAGCAGTGAGGCCAATTCACCCCTCCACTTT. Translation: CASSEANSPLHF.

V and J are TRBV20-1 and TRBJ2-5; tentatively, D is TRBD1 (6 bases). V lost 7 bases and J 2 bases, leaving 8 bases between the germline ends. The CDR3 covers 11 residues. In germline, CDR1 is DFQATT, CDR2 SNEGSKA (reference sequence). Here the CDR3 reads CSGTVQETQYF. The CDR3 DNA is TGCAGTGGGACAGTTCAAGAGACCCAGTACTTC.

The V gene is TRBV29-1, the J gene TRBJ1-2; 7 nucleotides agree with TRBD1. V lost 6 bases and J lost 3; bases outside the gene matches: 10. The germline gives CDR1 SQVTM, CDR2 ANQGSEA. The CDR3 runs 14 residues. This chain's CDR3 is CSVSWDSDYYGYTF. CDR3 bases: TGCAGCGTCAGTTGGGACAGCGATTACTATGGCTACACCTTC.

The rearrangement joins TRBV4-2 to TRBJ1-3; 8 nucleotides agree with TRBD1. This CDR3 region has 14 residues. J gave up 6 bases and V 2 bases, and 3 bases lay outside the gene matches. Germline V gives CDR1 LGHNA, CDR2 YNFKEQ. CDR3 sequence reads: CASSQQGAVNTIYF. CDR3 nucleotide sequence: TGTGCCAGCAGCCAACAGGGGGCTGTAAACACCATATATTTT.

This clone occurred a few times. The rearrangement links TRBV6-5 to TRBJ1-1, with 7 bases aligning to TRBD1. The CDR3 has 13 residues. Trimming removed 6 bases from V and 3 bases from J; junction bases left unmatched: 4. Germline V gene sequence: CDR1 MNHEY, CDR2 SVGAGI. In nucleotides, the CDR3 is TGTGCCAGCAGCCAGGGGGGTGACACTGAAGCTTTCTTT. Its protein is CASSQGGDTEAFF.

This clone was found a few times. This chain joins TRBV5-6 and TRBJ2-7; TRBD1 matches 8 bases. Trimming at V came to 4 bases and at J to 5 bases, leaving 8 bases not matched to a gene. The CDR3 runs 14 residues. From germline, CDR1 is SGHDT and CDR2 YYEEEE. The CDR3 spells CASSRTGTPNEQYF. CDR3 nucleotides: TGTGCCAGCAGCCGGACAGGGACCCCGAACGAGCAGTACTTC.

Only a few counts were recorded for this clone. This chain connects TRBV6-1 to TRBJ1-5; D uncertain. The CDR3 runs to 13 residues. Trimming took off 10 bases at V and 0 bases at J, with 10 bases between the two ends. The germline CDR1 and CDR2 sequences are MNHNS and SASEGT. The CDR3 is CATLENSNQPQHF. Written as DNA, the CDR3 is TGTGCCACCCTAGAGAATAGCAATCAGCCCCAGCATTTT.

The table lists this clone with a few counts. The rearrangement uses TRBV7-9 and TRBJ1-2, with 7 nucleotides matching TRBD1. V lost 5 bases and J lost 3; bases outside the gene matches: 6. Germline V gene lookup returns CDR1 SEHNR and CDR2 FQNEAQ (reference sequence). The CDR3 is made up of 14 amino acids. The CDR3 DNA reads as TGTGCCAGCAGCCCCCCGGGACAGCACTATGGCTACACCTTC. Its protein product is CASSPPGQHYGYTF.

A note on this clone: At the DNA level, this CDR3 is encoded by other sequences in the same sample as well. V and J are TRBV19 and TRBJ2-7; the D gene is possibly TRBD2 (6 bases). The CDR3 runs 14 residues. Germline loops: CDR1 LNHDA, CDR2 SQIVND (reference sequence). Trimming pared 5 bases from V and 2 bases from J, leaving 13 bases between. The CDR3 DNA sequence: TGTGCCAGTAGTCCGGGGACGGGGGCCTACGAGCAGTACTTC. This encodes CASSPGTGAYEQYF.

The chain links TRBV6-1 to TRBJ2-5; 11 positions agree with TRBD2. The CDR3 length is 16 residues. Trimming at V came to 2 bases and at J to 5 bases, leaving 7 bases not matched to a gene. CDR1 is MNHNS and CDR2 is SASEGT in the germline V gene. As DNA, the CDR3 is TGTGCCAGCAGTGAACTAGCGGGAGGTCTGGACGAGACCCAGTACTTC. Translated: CASSELAGGLDETQYF.